Below, 25 T cell receptor beta chains from the same sample are listed, as sequenced in a study of blood T cells in healthy people across ages. A J-beta primer mix and a sample-barcoded 5' primer were used in a second PCR of roughly 7 to 12 cycles. TCRdb independently ran MiXCR on the 5' RACE reads; one entry per CDR3 protein. Among roughly 1,100,000 distinct CDR3 sequences listed, approximately 26% were seen once. These sequences were also reported in another study, on T cells of mothers and their children.

The source material was blood. The receptors were sampled from a girl aged 2 to 9 in good health.

There are a few counts of this clonotype. The chain carries TRBV28 and TRBJ2-4; 8 bases line up with TRBD1. Losses at the gene ends were 6 bases for V and 6 bases for J; bases not matched to a gene: 16. Germline V gives CDR1 MDHEN, CDR2 SYDVKM. The CDR3 runs to 17 residues. The CDR3 DNA is TGTGCCAGCAGCCCCGGACAGGGAAAATCGTCGGGAAACATTCAGTACTTC. As protein: CASSPGQGKSSGNIQYF.

There are a few counts of this clonotype. This sequence joins TRBV11-2 and TRBJ2-1; D ambiguous. The J call may not be correct, given that the DNA end is closer to TRBJ2-7. Germline V gene lookup returns CDR1 SGHAT and CDR2 FQNNGV. This CDR3 region has 18 residues. The CDR3 is CASSLNPLSFGLVDEQYF. The CDR3 nucleotides read TGTGCCAGCAGCTTAAACCCGCTTAGCTTTGGGTTGGTGGACGAGCAGTACTTC.

The chain links TRBV27 to TRBJ2-7; 9 bases line up with TRBD2. Germline lookup yields CDR1 MNHEY and CDR2 SMNVEV (reference sequence). J gave up 0 bases and V 5 bases, and 5 bases lay outside the gene matches. The CDR3 runs 15 residues. In nucleotides, the CDR3 is TGTGCCAGCAGTCAAATAGCGGGAGCCTCCTACGAGCAGTACTTC. This sequence encodes CASSQIAGASYEQYF.

This rearrangement joins TRBV14 to TRBJ2-5, with D tentatively TRBD2 (5 bases). This CDR3 comprises 17 residues. The germline V gene has CDR1 SGHDN and CDR2 FVKESK. V shed 1 base and J shed 2 bases, with 17 bases lying between them. CDR3 sequence: CASSQAPAGKVQETQYF. DNA of the CDR3: TGTGCCAGCAGCCAAGCACCTGCCGGGAAGGTGCAAGAGACCCAGTACTTC.

The CDR3, as DNA: TGTGCCAGCAGCACCCTCGCGGGAGAGGTTGAGACCCAGTACTTC. It yields the protein CASSTLAGEVETQYF. The V call is TRBV11-2, the J call TRBJ2-5, with 7 bases matching TRBD2. The junction had 11 bases not matched to a gene; V was cut back by 5 bases and J by 5 bases. In germline, CDR1 is SGHAT, CDR2 FQNNGV. The CDR3 has 15 amino acids.

V and J are TRBV7-2 and TRBJ1-1; no clear D gene. Between the trimmed V and J ends, which lost 5 bases and 0 bases, there was a span of 10 bases. This CDR3 region has 14 residues. CDR1 and CDR2 (germline): SGHTA, FQGNSA. The CDR3 bases are TGTGCCAGCAGCCCGGCGATGCTGAACACTGAAGCTTTCTTT. This translates into CASSPAMLNTEAFF.

This clonotype was seen only a few times. This rearrangement joins TRBV4-1 to TRBJ2-1; D is undetermined. V shed 0 bases and J shed 0 bases, with 9 bases lying between them. The CDR3 runs 16 residues. Germline CDR1 is MGHRA and CDR2 is YSYEKL. The CDR3 nucleotides are TGCGCCAGCAGCCAAGAAAAGCTAAGCTCCTACAATGAGCAGTTCTTC. This encodes CASSQEKLSSYNEQFF.

This chain joins TRBV7-9 and TRBJ2-2, with a weak D call TRBD2 (5 bases). In germline, CDR1 is SEHNR, CDR2 FQNEAQ (reference sequence). Trimming pared 9 bases from V and 6 bases from J, leaving 8 bases between. The length of the CDR3 is 11 residues. CDR3 protein: CASEEAGELFF. CDR3 in DNA: TGTGCCAGTGAGGAGGCCGGGGAGCTGTTTTTT.

A few counts support this clonotype. V gene TRBV9 combines with J gene TRBJ2-4, with TRBD2 as a possible D gene (7 bases). Trimming cost V 0 bases and J 9 bases, with 10 bases left between them. CDR1 is SGDLS, CDR2 YYNGEE, per germline. CDR3 size: 13 residues. The CDR3 is CASSVGGGGIQYF. In DNA, the CDR3 is TGTGCCAGCAGCGTAGGGGGGGGCGGCATTCAGTACTTC.

This clonotype was detected only once. At one of its ends the junction is not consistent with the germline gene, which may arise from a read error. The chain is built from TRBV14 and TRBJ2-7, with D possibly being TRBD1 or TRBD2 (5 bases each). Looked up from germline, CDR1 is SGHDN and CDR2 is FVKESK. The CDR3 has 15 amino acids. The CDR3 DNA is TGTGCCAGCAGCTACGGGTGGGGACCCGAGGGAGAGCCGTACTTC. Protein sequence: CASSYGWGPEGEPYF.

The rearrangement uses TRBV7-2 and TRBJ2-1, with D unresolved. Per the germline V gene, CDR1 is SGHTA and CDR2 is FQGNSA. Trimming removed 2 bases at V and 6 bases at J, with 11 bases between. The CDR3 length is 14 residues. CDR3 sequence: CASSLMGSGNEQFF. The CDR3, as DNA: TGTGCCAGCAGCTTAATGGGATCGGGCAATGAGCAGTTCTTC.

This clonotype was found a few times. At one boundary the junction diverges from the germline segment, which might be a read error. The rearrangement uses TRBV6-5 and TRBJ1-4; D is perhaps TRBD1 (6 bases). Germline CDR1 MNHEY, CDR2 SVGAGI. This CDR3 spans 16 amino acids. The CDR3: CASSYLGGEFNEELFF. In DNA, the CDR3 is TGTGCCAGCAGTTACCTCGGGGGCGAGTTTAATGAAGAACTGTTTTTT.

This clonotype has only a few counts. V and J are TRBV29-1 and TRBJ1-1; no clear D gene. V lost 4 bases and J 3 bases, leaving 12 bases between the germline ends. This CDR3 is built from 13 residues. Looked up from germline, CDR1 is SQVTM and CDR2 is ANQGSEA. The DNA for the CDR3 is TGCAGCGTTGTCTGGTTTGGGGACACTGAAGCTTTCTTT. It codes for CSVVWFGDTEAFF.

This sequence joins TRBV4-3 and TRBJ2-1, with 7 bases lining up with TRBD1. The J call may not be correct, given that the DNA end is closer to TRBJ2-7. This CDR3 has 16 amino acids. Germline CDR1 is LGHNA and CDR2 is YSLEER. This CDR3 reads CASSLGTGTAYVEQYF. In DNA, the CDR3 is TGCGCCAGCAGCCTCGGAACGGGGACAGCCTACGTAGAGCAGTACTTC.

This clonotype showed up many times. The chain is built from TRBV7-2 and TRBJ1-4; 7 nucleotides line up with TRBD1. CDR1 is SGHTA, CDR2 FQGNSA, per germline. The CDR3 is 14 amino acids. V was pared by 5 bases and J by 3 bases, with 3 bases of the junction left unmatched. The CDR3, as DNA: TGTGCCAGCAGCCTAGACAGGGCTAATGAAAAACTGTTTTTT. It encodes CASSLDRANEKLFF.

The sample holds a few counts of this clonotype. This rearrangement joins TRBV5-1 to TRBJ2-5; the D is unclear. The J call may be in error: the DNA end matches TRBJ2-1 better. Germline loops: CDR1 SGHRS, CDR2 YFSETQ. The CDR3 extends over 14 amino acids. The CDR3 sequence is CASSPIDGVPEQFF. The CDR3 nucleotides read TGCGCCAGCAGCCCGATCGACGGTGTACCTGAGCAGTTCTTC.

This clonotype has just a few counts. The V gene is TRBV12-3 or TRBV12-4, the J gene TRBJ2-6; D perhaps matches TRBD1 (6 bases). V lost 5 bases and J 4 bases, leaving 12 bases between the germline ends. CDR3 size: 15 residues. The CDR3 loop is CASSVNRAGANVLTF. CDR3 coding DNA: TGTGCCAGCAGTGTAAACAGGGCCGGGGCCAACGTCCTGACTTTC.

The CDR3 protein is CASSQDLGGGNKLAKNIQYF. CDR3 nucleotide sequence: TGTGCCAGCAGCCAAGATCTTGGGGGGGGAAACAAGCTAGCCAAAAACATTCAGTACTTC. The rearrangement joins TRBV3-1 to TRBJ2-4, with TRBD2 identical over 7 bases. The CDR3 runs 20 residues. The junction had 14 bases not matched to a gene; V was cut back by 0 bases and J by 0 bases. Germline V gene data show CDR1 as LGHDT and CDR2 as YNNKEL (reference sequence).

This clonotype showed up just a few times. V is TRBV29-1 and J is TRBJ1-1; weak D call: TRBD1 (6 bases). Trimming took 6 bases from V and 5 from J, leaving 16 bases between them. The CDR3 has 13 amino acids. Germline values: CDR1 SQVTM, CDR2 ANQGSEA. DNA of the CDR3: TGCAGCGTGTACACAGGGCTTTGGACTGAAGCTTTCTTT. Protein: CSVYTGLWTEAFF.

Only one count was recorded for this clonotype. V and J are TRBV20-1 and TRBJ2-1, with 13 bases identical to TRBD2. With V trimmed by 1 base and J by 4 bases, 7 bases remained unmatched. Germline lookup yields CDR1 DFQATT and CDR2 SNEGSKA (reference sequence). CDR3 length equals 17 residues. The chain's CDR3 is CSARGGLAGATYNEQFF. The CDR3 DNA reads as TGCAGTGCTAGAGGCGGACTAGCGGGGGCCACTTACAATGAGCAGTTCTTC.

This chain connects TRBV9 to TRBJ2-5; TRBD1 agrees at 8 bases. In germline, CDR1 is SGDLS, CDR2 YYNGEE. CDR3 length equals 12 residues. V lost 3 bases and J lost 12; bases outside the gene matches: 7. In nucleotides, the CDR3 is TGTGCCAGCAGCGCCCTTCAGGACAGGGAGTACTTC. Encoded protein: CASSALQDREYF. Drawing the rest from reference TRBV9 and TRBJ2-5, the complete variable domain is DSGVTQTPKHLITATGQRVTLRCSPRSGDLSVYWYQQSLDQGLQFLIQYYNGEERAKGNILERFSAQQFPDLHSELNLSSLELGDSALYFCASSALQDREYFGPGTRLLVL.

This clonotype was seen a single time. V is TRBV12-3 or TRBV12-4 and J is TRBJ2-7, with TRBD2 identical over 8 bases. V shed 5 bases and J 3 bases; nucleotides not matched to a gene: 6. This CDR3 has 14 amino acids. CDR3 sequence reads: CASSVSGNHYEQYF. In DNA, the CDR3 is TGTGCCAGCAGTGTTAGCGGGAATCACTACGAGCAGTACTTC.

This clonotype came up a few times. The rearrangement joins TRBV20-1 to TRBJ1-1, with D unresolved. The V end was cut by 4 bases, the J end by 0 bases, with 9 bases between. This CDR3 is 13 amino acids long. CDR1 and CDR2 (germline): DFQATT, SNEGSKA (reference sequence). The CDR3 here is CSATTRMNTEAFF. The DNA of the CDR3 is TGCAGTGCTACAACCCGGATGAACACTGAAGCTTTCTTT.

The J gene is TRBJ2-5, the V gene TRBV28, with a weak D call TRBD1 (6 bases). Per germline, CDR1 MDHEN and CDR2 SYDVKM. The V gene lost 1 base and the J gene lost 5 bases, with 20 bases spanning the gap. This CDR3 region has 17 residues. The CDR3 DNA is TGTGCCAGCAGTTTATCCTCCCTTGCAGGGACATATGAGACCCAGTACTTC. Amino acid sequence: CASSLSSLAGTYETQYF.

This chain uses TRBV12-3 or TRBV12-4 with TRBJ2-1; D uncertain. The CDR3 runs to 12 residues. With 10 bases removed from V and 4 bases from J, the gap between germline ends came to 11 bases. This CDR3 reads CATATPYNEQFF. The CDR3 DNA reads TGTGCCACCGCGACACCGTACAATGAGCAGTTCTTC.